This is a list of T cell receptor beta chains from one sample in a study of T cell repertoires in cytomegalovirus infection. TCRdb redid the calling of the reads with MiXCR, one entry per CDR3 protein. Of 150,000 to 200,000 distinct CDR3 sequences listed, roughly a fifth were seen once; the top ten hold around 3.1%. Sequences were obtained from PBMCs. These TCRs come from a human donor in good health (CMV status not recorded). Some clones in this sample may be carry-over from other donors' samples. Each CDR3 is given with its conserved first and last residue. Fields, in order: J gene, D gene, V gene, clone size, CDR3 protein, CDR3 DNA. The D gene is left open where the match is weak. Size is omitted from some rows. Given values are once, few, many or a class for expanded clones.

TRBJ1-1	-	TRBV5-5	-	CASSTDGVGMEAFF	TGTGCCAGCAGCACCGATGGGGTGGGGATGGAAGCTTTCTTT
TRBJ2-1	-	TRBV11-2	many	CASSAELYNEQFF	TGTGCCAGCAGCGCGGAACTCTACAATGAGCAGTTCTTC
TRBJ2-5	TRBD2	TRBV6-2/TRBV6-3	few	CASNVGTSGTRRGKETQYF	TGTGCCAGCAACGTCGGGACTAGCGGGACCCGACGGGGGAAAGAGACCCAGTACTTC
TRBJ2-4	-	TRBV20-1	few	CSARDRGPGGIQYF	TGCAGTGCTAGAGATCGTGGCCCCGGAGGCATTCAGTACTTC
TRBJ2-5	-	TRBV29-1	many	CSATVGLQTQYF	TGCAGCGCCACTGTTGGATTGCAGACCCAGTACTTC
TRBJ2-6	-	TRBV7-2	-	CASSLATGFWTSGASVLTF	TGTGCCAGCAGCTTAGCCACAGGGTTTTGGACCTCTGGGGCCAGCGTCCTGACTTTC
TRBJ1-5	-	TRBV19	many	CASSIGGSNQPQHF	TGTGCCAGTAGTATCGGGGGGAGCAATCAGCCCCAGCATTTT
TRBJ1-2	-	TRBV7-2	-	CASSPPGANHGYTF	TGTGCCAGCAGCCCGCCCGGGGCTAACCATGGCTACACCTTC
TRBJ2-1	TRBD2	TRBV7-2	-	CASSLAARGTSGYNEQFF	TGTGCCAGCAGCTTAGCAGCGCGTGGGACTAGCGGATACAATGAGCAGTTCTTC
TRBJ2-2	-	TRBV12-3/TRBV12-4	-	CASARGGELFF	TGTGCCAGCGCCCGAGGGGGGGAGCTGTTTTTT
TRBJ2-5	-	TRBV7-6	few	CASSRGAGFRETQYF	TGTGCCAGCAGCCGGGGGGCGGGTTTCCGAGAGACCCAGTACTTC
TRBJ1-4	-	TRBV7-2	many	CASSWRSGGWGEKLFF	TGTGCCAGCAGTTGGCGATCTGGGGGTTGGGGTGAAAAACTGTTTTTT
TRBJ2-5	-	TRBV29-1	few	CSHVSPGWETQYF	TGCAGCCACGTATCTCCTGGCTGGGAGACCCAGTACTTC
TRBJ1-4	TRBD1	TRBV5-6	-	CASSYRGRDNEKLFF	TGTGCCAGCAGCTACAGGGGACGCGATAATGAAAAACTGTTTTTT
TRBJ1-5	-	TRBV5-5	many	CASSGHNQPQHF	TGTGCCAGCAGCGGGCACAATCAGCCCCAGCATTTT
TRBJ1-2	TRBD1	TRBV7-9	few	CASSPGGQGDSGYTF	TGTGCCAGCAGCCCCGGGGGACAGGGGGACAGTGGCTACACCTTC
TRBJ2-3	TRBD1	TRBV28	many	CASSGQGRATDTQYF	TGTGCCAGCAGCGGACAGGGGAGAGCCACAGATACGCAGTATTTT
TRBJ2-5	TRBD2	TRBV20-1	-	CSAPAGAGGWKTQYF	TGCAGTGCACCTGCTGGGGCGGGGGGTTGGAAGACCCAGTACTTC
TRBJ2-1	-	TRBV12-3/TRBV12-4	many	CASSRGLGPYNEQFF	TGTGCCAGCAGTCGAGGGCTTGGACCCTACAATGAGCAGTTCTTC
TRBJ1-1	-	TRBV10-3	-	CAISDKRGGMNTEAFF	TGTGCCATCAGTGATAAGAGGGGAGGCATGAACACTGAAGCTTTCTTT
TRBJ1-4	TRBD1	TRBV4-1	-	CASSSQGFSLKLFF	TGCGCCAGCAGCTCACAGGGGTTCAGTCTAAAACTGTTTTTT
TRBJ2-1	TRBD2	TRBV7-3	few	CASSLGGVWDNEQFF	TGTGCCAGCAGCTTGGGGGGGGTATGGGACAATGAGCAGTTCTTC
TRBJ2-3	TRBD1	TRBV11-3	few	CASSAVRSGQGADTQYF	TGTGCCAGCAGCGCCGTTCGTTCAGGACAGGGTGCAGATACGCAGTATTTT
TRBJ2-1	-	TRBV4-1	-	CASSQEVSAMSSYNEQFF	TGCGCCAGCAGCCAAGAGGTTAGCGCGATGAGCTCCTACAATGAGCAGTTCTTC
TRBJ1-6	-	TRBV4-3	-	CASSQGRTVNSPLHF	TGCGCCAGCAGCCAAGGCCGGACAGTTAATTCACCCCTCCACTTT
TRBJ1-1	-	TRBV2	few	CASRLQDEAFF	TGTGCCAGCAGGTTACAGGACGAAGCTTTCTTT
TRBJ2-7	-	TRBV10-3	-	CAITTTGGEQYF	TGTGCCATCACCACGACCGGAGGGGAGCAGTACTTC
TRBJ2-1	-	TRBV7-9	-	CASSSRSGLSSDEQFF	TGTGCCAGCAGCTCCAGGAGCGGCTTGTCGTCAGATGAGCAGTTCTTC
TRBJ1-1	-	TRBV4-1	-	CASSQDGGRNTEAFF	TGCGCCAGCAGCCAAGACGGGGGACGGAACACTGAAGCTTTCTTT
TRBJ1-2	-	TRBV7-2	many	CASSLGQTTYGYTF	TGTGCCAGCAGCTTAGGACAGACCACCTATGGCTACACCTTC
TRBJ2-7	TRBD2	TRBV12-3/TRBV12-4	many	CASSRGTSGSYEQYF	TGTGCCAGCAGTCGAGGGACTAGCGGGAGTTACGAGCAGTACTTC
TRBJ1-2	-	TRBV12-5	-	CASGPSTRGPPGYTF	TGTGCTAGTGGTCCCAGTACCCGAGGCCCTCCGGGCTACACCTTC
TRBJ2-2	TRBD1	TRBV5-4	few	CASSLSLDRGRPTGELFF	TGTGCCAGCAGCTTAAGTTTGGACAGGGGGCGCCCCACCGGGGAGCTGTTTTTT
TRBJ2-5	TRBD2	TRBV6-2/TRBV6-3	few	CASRPSGAETQYF	TGTGCCAGCAGACCTAGCGGGGCGGAGACCCAGTACTTC
TRBJ2-1	TRBD2	TRBV4-1	-	CASSQVDMGLAGSKSSYNEQFF	TGCGCCAGCAGCCAAGTCGATATGGGACTAGCGGGGTCCAAAAGCTCCTACAATGAGCAGTTCTTC
TRBJ2-3	-	TRBV5-6	few	CASSSTGSLGFTDTQYF	TGTGCCAGCAGCTCCACAGGGAGCCTCGGTTTCACAGATACGCAGTATTTT
TRBJ1-6	TRBD1	TRBV12-5	few	CAATGPLGTLHF	TGTGCTGCGACAGGGCCGCTGGGGACCCTCCACTTT
TRBJ1-1	-	TRBV7-8	many	CASSPPRGMNTEAFF	TGTGCCAGCAGCCCTCCCCGGGGCATGAACACTGAAGCTTTCTTT
TRBJ1-5	-	TRBV6-5	-	CASSYSGRGGNQPQHF	TGTGCCAGCAGTTACTCGGGCAGGGGAGGCAATCAGCCCCAGCATTTT